The rows below give T cell receptor beta chains drawn from one sample of a study of blood T cells in healthy people across ages. Each CDR3 protein gets one entry after TCRdb re-called the 5' RACE reads with MiXCR. The repertoire has around 1,500,000 distinct CDR3 sequences, over 25% of them found once; the top ten carry more than 6%. Sequenced material: blood. Receptor source: a woman in her 30s in good health. The CDR3 runs from the conserved cysteine through the conserved F or W. A D gene is named only where the DNA matches it firmly. Size tells how often a clone was seen (once, few, many) or the class of an expanded clone, and some rows leave it out.

clone_size	d_call	v_call	j_call	cdr3_nt	cdr3_aa
.	.	TRBV6-2/TRBV6-3	TRBJ2-7	TGTGCCAGCAGTTACACAGGGCAGTCCCTCGAGCAGTACTTC	CASSYTGQSLEQYF
.	.	TRBV19	TRBJ2-3	TGTGCCAGTAGTATAGATCGGCGTGGTGAAGATACGCAGTATTTT	CASSIDRRGEDTQYF
few	TRBD2	TRBV20-1	TRBJ2-1	TGCAGTGCTAGAGATCCTAGCGGGAGTGGCAATGAGCAGTTCTTC	CSARDPSGSGNEQFF
few	.	TRBV18	TRBJ2-2	TGTGCCAGCTCACCATCGTGGACCGGGGAGCTGTTTTTT	CASSPSWTGELFF
few	.	TRBV5-1	TRBJ2-1	TGCGCCAGCAGCTGGAATCCGGTCCGGGGCATGCACAATGAGCAGTTCTTC	CASSWNPVRGMHNEQFF
few	TRBD1	TRBV4-1	TRBJ2-2	TGCGCCAGCAGCGCCTACCCACAGGGGGCATCCGGGGAGCTGTTTTTT	CASSAYPQGASGELFF
many	.	TRBV7-9	TRBJ2-4	TGTGCCAGCAGCTCGACCGGGACCCAGACGAGTTCCAAAAACATTCAGTACTTC	CASSSTGTQTSSKNIQYF
.	.	TRBV20-1	TRBJ2-7	TGCAGTGCTAGAGACCGAAGGGATCCCCCTTCTGGCGAGCAGTACTTC	CSARDRRDPPSGEQYF
many	TRBD2	TRBV3-1	TRBJ2-3	TGTGCCAGCAGCCAAGACGGGGCGGGGGTGAACACAGATACGCAGTATTTT	CASSQDGAGVNTDTQYF
many	.	TRBV4-1	TRBJ2-7	TGCGCCAGCAGCCAAGATCAGGACGTCTACGAGCAGTACTTC	CASSQDQDVYEQYF
few	TRBD2	TRBV28	TRBJ2-3	TGTGCCAGCAGTTTACCGAGGACTAGCGGGAGTAGTAGTACGCAGTATTTT	CASSLPRTSGSSSTQYF
.	TRBD1	TRBV20-1	TRBJ2-1	TGCAGTCCCTCATGGCCCCGGGACAGGGGGCTTAATGAGCAGTTCTTC	CSPSWPRDRGLNEQFF
.	.	TRBV5-5	TRBJ1-5	TGTGCCAGCAGCCTGGTATGGGGTGGCAATCAGCCCCAGCATTTT	CASSLVWGGNQPQHF
.	.	TRBV30	TRBJ2-2	TGTGCCTGGAGTGGGCGGGAAAACACCGGGGAGCTGTTTTTT	CAWSGRENTGELFF
.	.	TRBV21-1	TRBJ2-4	TGTGCCAGCAGGTGGGAGGGAGGACAGTACTTC	CASRWEGGQYF
.	.	TRBV6-2/TRBV6-3	TRBJ2-7	TGTGCCAGCAGTTACGGGTCGGGCTCCGAGCAGTACTTC	CASSYGSGSEQYF
.	.	TRBV4-1	TRBJ2-7	TGCGCCAGCAGCCAAGAACATCACCGGAGCTCCTACGAGCAGTACTTC	CASSQEHHRSSYEQYF
.	.	TRBV9	TRBJ2-2	TGTGCCAGCAGCCCCATACCTCCGAACACCGGGGAGCTGTTTTTT	CASSPIPPNTGELFF
few	TRBD2	TRBV7-2	TRBJ2-5	TGTGCCAGCAGCATAAGTAGCGGGTCCCAAGAGACCCAGTACTTC	CASSISSGSQETQYF
many	.	TRBV20-1	TRBJ1-1	TGCAGTGCTAGAGGGACCCGAGACACTGAAGCTTTCTTT	CSARGTRDTEAFF
.	.	TRBV5-4	TRBJ2-1	TGTGCCAGCAGCGCTCGGTCGACAGCCTACAATGAGCAGTTCTTC	CASSARSTAYNEQFF
.	.	TRBV7-9	TRBJ1-4	TGTGCCAGCAGCTTCCGGGGGGCGACTAATGAAAAACTGTTTTTT	CASSFRGATNEKLFF
few	TRBD1	TRBV7-6	TRBJ2-6	TGTGCCAGCAGCCGCACCCCGACAGGGATCCCTGGGGCCAACGTCCTGACTTTC	CASSRTPTGIPGANVLTF
many	.	TRBV6-2/TRBV6-3	TRBJ2-5	TGTGCCAGCAGTTACTCGAGAGGGGCCGCTTATCCACAAGAGACCCAGTACTTC	CASSYSRGAAYPQETQYF
.	.	TRBV4-1	TRBJ1-3	TGCGCCAGCAGCCAAGATCAACGGGAGGACACCATATATTTT	CASSQDQREDTIYF
.	.	TRBV28	TRBJ2-5	TGTGCCAGCGCCTGGGGACAAGAGACCCAGTACTTC	CASAWGQETQYF
.	.	TRBV27	TRBJ2-7	TGTGCCAGCAGTTTGCTAGTCTCCTACGAGCAGTACTTC	CASSLLVSYEQYF
.	TRBD1	TRBV19	TRBJ2-7	TGTGCCAGTAACCAGGGACAGGGACCCCACGAGCAGTACTTC	CASNQGQGPHEQYF
many	TRBD1	TRBV4-1	TRBJ2-7	TGCGCCAGCAGCCAAACAACCGGGACAGAAATCTCCTACGAGCAGTACTTC	CASSQTTGTEISYEQYF
.	.	TRBV12-3/TRBV12-4	TRBJ1-1	TGTGCCAGCAGTTTATATGCCGTCTCGGGCACTGAAGCTTTCTTT	CASSLYAVSGTEAFF
few	.	TRBV29-1	TRBJ2-2	TGCAGCGTCGGGACGGCCAGGGTGCGGGAGCTGTTTTTT	CSVGTARVRELFF
many	TRBD1	TRBV11-2	TRBJ2-7	TGTGCCAGCAGCTTAGTAAGAGGTAACAGGGGGCGAGAGCAGTACTTC	CASSLVRGNRGREQYF
.	.	TRBV11-2	TRBJ2-1	TGTGCCAGCAGCTTAGGGGGGGGCCGGATGAATGAGCAGTTCTTC	CASSLGGGRMNEQFF
few	.	TRBV12-3/TRBV12-4	TRBJ2-1	TGTGCCAGCAGTCTACAGGGCGACTACAATGAGCAGTTCTTC	CASSLQGDYNEQFF
.	TRBD2	TRBV2	TRBJ2-5	TGTGCCAGCAGTGCGTCAGGGCCGGGAGGAGAGACCCAGTACTTC	CASSASGPGGETQYF
.	.	TRBV12-3/TRBV12-4	TRBJ2-2	TGTGCCAGCCAGCGGGCCTACGGAACCGGGGAGCTGTTTTTT	CASQRAYGTGELFF
few	TRBD1	TRBV29-1	TRBJ2-2	TGCAGCGTTGAAGGACGACAGGGGGACACCGGGGAGCTGTTTTTT	CSVEGRQGDTGELFF
.	.	TRBV27	TRBJ1-1	TGTGCCAGCAGTTTATCTTTCTTGAGGGGCACTGAAGCTTTCTTT	CASSLSFLRGTEAFF
.	.	TRBV3-1	TRBJ1-1	TGTGCCAGCAGCCAAGGACAGCTCATGAACACTGAAGCTTTCTTT	CASSQGQLMNTEAFF
few	.	TRBV27	TRBJ2-7	TGTGCCCGCAGTGAGGGGGGGGCGGGGGGACAGTCCTACGAGCAGTACTTC	CARSEGGAGGQSYEQYF
many	TRBD2	TRBV4-1	TRBJ2-7	TGCGCCAGCAGCCAACTCTCGACTAGCGGACCCTACGAGCAGTACTTC	CASSQLSTSGPYEQYF
.	TRBD1	TRBV6-6	TRBJ2-5	TGTGCCAGCAGTTATCAACCGACAGGGGTCGGAGAGACCCAGTACTTC	CASSYQPTGVGETQYF
.	TRBD2	TRBV29-1	TRBJ2-1	TGTAGCGTCAGGGAGGGGTCCTACAATGAGCAGTTCTTC	CSVREGSYNEQFF